The entry that follows covers one T cell receptor (beta chain) sequence. The source of the sample is a study of T cell changes during pregnancy in multiple sclerosis. The repertoire was sequenced with immunoSEQ multiplex PCR; TCRdb's copy has only in-frame clones and lacks some. The repertoire includes around 95,000 clones, over 85% of them detected once, and under 2% sits in the top ten. The CDR3 consists of 15 residues. Trimming left V 5 bases short and J 0 bases short, with 11 bases between. CDR1 and CDR2 from the germline V gene are SGHTA and FQGNSA. The chain couples TRBV7-2 to TRBJ1-3; TRBD1 might be the D (6 bases). The sample in question was peripheral blood, obtained after pregnancy. The receptor was isolated from a female donor in good health, enrolled as a control in a pregnancy study. The CDR3 loop reads CASSPRGGSGNTIYF. The CDR3 DNA reads TGTGCCAGCAGCCCGAGGGGGGGCTCTGGAAACACCATATATTTT.